This TCR beta chain derives from a study of shared clonotypes between healthy human individuals. The overall study: Per donor, CD8 memory used one plate, CD8 naive used two, CD4 memory used three and CD4 naive used three.

Regarding the study as a whole: Some naive CD4 clonotypes, roughly 4.5%, turned up in common across a few donors.

Trimming removed 3 bases from V and 1 base from J; junction bases left unmatched: 5. Germline loops: CDR1 LNHNV, CDR2 YYDKDF (reference sequence). This CDR3 is built from 15 residues. This clone was detected only once. The antigen is not known. Only in-frame clones appear in the TCRdb table, and some are missing; sequencing was by immunoSEQ multiplex PCR. The sample holds about 680,000 clones, around 72% seen once. Division of CD4+ cells produced a CD45RA+ naive subset and a CD45RA-negative memory subset. The clonotype originates from a woman in her 30s in good health. The chain carries TRBV15 and TRBJ2-5; 7 bases align to TRBD1. Sample: memory CD4+ T cells sorted from blood. Indicated subset: CD45RA-negative fraction. CDR3 nucleotides: TGTGCCACCAGCAGGGAAACAGGGGCCCAAGAGACCCAGTACTTC. Translated, it gives CATSRETGAQETQYF.